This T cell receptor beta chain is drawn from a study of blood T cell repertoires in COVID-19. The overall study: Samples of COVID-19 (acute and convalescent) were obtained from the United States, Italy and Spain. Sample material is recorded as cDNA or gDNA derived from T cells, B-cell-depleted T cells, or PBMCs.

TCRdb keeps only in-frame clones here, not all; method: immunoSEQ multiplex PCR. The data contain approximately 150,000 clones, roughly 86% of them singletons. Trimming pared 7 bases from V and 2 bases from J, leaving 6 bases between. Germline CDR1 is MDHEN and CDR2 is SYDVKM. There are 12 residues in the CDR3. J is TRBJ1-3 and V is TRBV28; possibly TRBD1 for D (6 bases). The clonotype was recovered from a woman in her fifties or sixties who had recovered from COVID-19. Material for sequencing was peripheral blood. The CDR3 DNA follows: TGTGCCAGCAACAGGGCTGGAAACACCATATATTTT. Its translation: CASNRAGNTIYF.